Below, 27 T cell receptor beta chains from the same sample are listed, as sequenced in a study of T cell repertoires in cytomegalovirus infection (dated by TCRdb to the late 2010s). For sequencing, an Illumina HiSeq 1500 was employed. The public reads were reprocessed in TCRdb via fastp at Q25 and MiXCR, keeping in-frame beta chains. Here each entry gathers all rows of one CDR3 protein and keeps the most common genes and DNA. This sample is represented by approximately 240,000 distinct CDR3 sequences; roughly 12% of them were singletons. The top ten clonotypes cover roughly 1.7% of the sample. Material: PBMCs. These receptors originate from a human donor in good health (CMV status not recorded). Some clones in this sample may be carry-over from other donors' samples.

This chain links TRBV29-1 with TRBJ2-5; D gene ambiguous. The CDR3 is 13 amino acids. Germline V gives CDR1 SQVTM, CDR2 ANQGSEA. V lost 3 bases, J lost 2 bases, and 10 bases lay in between. CDR3 sequence reads: CSVDIGSQETQYF. As DNA, the CDR3 is TGCAGCGTTGATATCGGTTCACAAGAGACCCAGTACTTC.

This clonotype has a count of ten or more. The J gene is TRBJ2-2, the V gene TRBV28, with 16 bases that match TRBD2. CDR1 is MDHEN, CDR2 SYDVKM, per germline. Trimming cost V 6 bases and J 4 bases; bases outside gene matches: 5. The CDR3 is 17 amino acids. In nucleotides, the CDR3 is TGTGCCAGCAGCTCAGGGACTAGCGGGAGGGGCACCGGGGAGCTGTTTTTT. This gives the protein CASSSGTSGRGTGELFF.

This clonotype was counted ten times or more. The CDR3 protein is CASSLQAEGGNTIYF. The CDR3 DNA reads as TGTGCCAGCAGCCTCCAAGCCGAGGGTGGAAACACCATATATTTT. The J gene is TRBJ1-3, the V gene TRBV7-2; D is uncertain. V shed 5 bases and J shed 3 bases, with 14 bases lying between them. This CDR3 is built from 15 residues. In germline, CDR1 is SGHTA, CDR2 FQGNSA. The full variable domain, in which reference TRBV7-2 and TRBJ1-3 provide the parts outside the CDR3, is GAGVSQSPSNKVTEKGKDVELRCDPISGHTALYWYRQSLGQGLEFLIYFQGNSAPDKSGLPSDRFSAERTGGSVSTLTIQRTQQEDSAVYLCASSLQAEGGNTIYFGEGSWLTVV.

The CDR3 sequence: CASSPRLAGMNTGELFF. CDR3 coding DNA: TGTGCCAGCAGTCCACGACTAGCGGGGATGAACACCGGGGAGCTGTTTTTT. V is TRBV27 and J is TRBJ2-2; 11 nucleotides line up with TRBD2. CDR1 is MNHEY and CDR2 is SMNVEV in the germline V gene (reference sequence). V lost 5 bases to trimming and J lost 1 base; unmatched junction nucleotides: 6. There are 17 residues in the CDR3.

V usage is TRBV19 and J usage is TRBJ1-2; the match to TRBD1 covers 7 bases. CDR3 size: 13 residues. The germline CDR1 and CDR2 sequences are LNHDA and SQIVND (reference sequence). Trimming took 3 bases from V and 8 from J; bases not matched to a gene: 6. CDR3 protein: CASSMGTEIGYTF. In DNA, the CDR3 is TGTGCCAGTAGTATGGGGACAGAGATCGGCTACACCTTC. Combining the CDR3 with reference TRBV19 and TRBJ1-2 gives the whole variable domain DGGITQSPKYLFRKEGQNVTLSCEQNLNHDAMYWYRQDPGQGLRLIYYSQIVNDFQKGDIAEGYSVSREKKESFPLTVTSAQKNPTAFYLCASSMGTEIGYTFGSGTRLTVV.

This clonotype was observed at least ten times. The chain combines TRBV6-1 with TRBJ2-5; 16 bases align to TRBD2. J lost 2 bases, V lost 5 bases, and 5 bases had no gene match. From germline, CDR1 is MNHNS and CDR2 SASEGT. The CDR3 is 17 amino acids. CDR3 bases: TGTGCCAGCAGTTTACAGGGACTAGCGGGGGGGCAAGAGACCCAGTACTTC. Residues: CASSLQGLAGGQETQYF.

CDR3 in DNA: TGCAGTGCTCAGAGGGGGACTAGCGGCAATGAGCAGTTCTTC. It specifies CSAQRGTSGNEQFF. The chain links TRBV20-1 to TRBJ2-1, with 11 bases lining up with TRBD2. Germline V CDR1 and CDR2: DFQATT, SNEGSKA (reference sequence). With V trimmed by 5 bases and J by 6 bases, 6 bases remained unmatched. The CDR3 consists of 14 residues.

V and J are TRBV18 and TRBJ2-3; unclear D gene. CDR3 length: 15 amino acids. The germline V and J ends were trimmed by 2 bases and 2 bases, with 11 bases remaining between them. CDR1 and CDR2 (germline): KGHSH, LQKENI. The CDR3 protein is CASSPNGPYTDTQYF. The CDR3, as DNA: TGTGCCAGCTCACCAAACGGACCGTACACAGATACGCAGTATTTT.

This clonotype was recorded at least ten times. The chain combines TRBV19 with TRBJ2-7; D tentatively fits TRBD1 or TRBD2 (6 bases each). This CDR3 contains 15 residues. Germline V lookup: CDR1 LNHDA, CDR2 SQIVND (reference sequence). Trimming cost V 4 bases and J 9 bases, with 22 bases left between them. The DNA of the CDR3 is TGTGCCAGTAGTACGGCGGAAGGGGGAGGCCCGTCGCAGTACTTC. Its protein is CASSTAEGGGPSQYF.

This clonotype was counted many times. This sequence joins TRBV6-1 and TRBJ2-7, with TRBD2 as a possible D gene (5 bases). CDR1 and CDR2 (germline): MNHNS, SASEGT. The CDR3 is 14 residues long. Trimming removed 5 bases from V and 3 bases from J, with 14 bases in between. The CDR3 reads CASSSDGGYYEQYF. The CDR3 DNA reads TGTGCCAGCAGTAGCGACGGAGGATACTACGAGCAGTACTTC.

In this sample, this clonotype turned up many times. The V gene is TRBV7-2, the J gene TRBJ2-4; D may be TRBD1 (6 bases). The CDR3 length is 15 residues. Trimming shortened V by 6 bases and J by 2 bases, and 14 bases separated the two germline ends. Germline CDR1 and CDR2: SGHTA and FQGNSA. CDR3 protein: CASSSLQGTKNIQYF. The CDR3 DNA reads TGTGCCAGCAGTTCACTTCAGGGGACCAAAAACATTCAGTACTTC.

This clonotype was found many times. This rearrangement joins TRBV29-1 to TRBJ1-1; unclear D gene. Trimming left V 7 bases short and J 1 base short, with 10 bases between. The germline CDR1 and CDR2 sequences are SQVTM and ANQGSEA. The CDR3 runs to 12 residues. CDR3 bases: TGCAGCGCCGGTGAGGGGAACACTGAAGCTTTCTTT. It encodes CSAGEGNTEAFF.

This clonotype has at least ten counts. This chain links TRBV7-3 with TRBJ1-2; D unclear. Germline-derived CDR1 and CDR2 are SGHTA and FQGTGA. Trimming shortened V by 4 bases and J by 7 bases, and 13 bases separated the two germline ends. CDR3 size: 13 residues. CDR3 sequence: CASSSWDGRGYTF. The CDR3 coding sequence is TGTGCCAGCAGCTCATGGGATGGACGTGGCTACACCTTC.

Of note for this clonotype: This could be a read error, since a much larger clone is one nucleotide away. The chain carries TRBV6-2 or TRBV6-3 and TRBJ2-7; no definite D call. This CDR3 spans 13 amino acids. CDR1 MNHEY and CDR2 SVGEGT come from the germline V gene. Written as DNA, the CDR3 is TGTGCCAGCAGTTACCTGGCGGCCTACGAGCGGTACTTC. It specifies CASSYLAAYERYF.

The sample holds a few counts of this clonotype. The rearrangement links TRBV5-4 to TRBJ2-1; D may be TRBD1 or TRBD2 (5 bases each). The CDR3 extends over 16 amino acids. Germline loops: CDR1 SGHNT, CDR2 YYREEE (reference sequence). Trimming removed 4 bases from V and 7 bases from J, with 21 bases in between. CDR3 DNA: TGTGCCAGCAGCCGTGACTCCCTTGGGACGGGGAATGAGCAGTTCTTC. The encoded protein is CASSRDSLGTGNEQFF.

The J gene is TRBJ1-1, the V gene TRBV19, with no clear D. The CDR3 sequence is 13 residues long. Trimming removed 8 bases at V and 2 bases at J, with 12 bases between. In germline, CDR1 is LNHDA, CDR2 SQIVND (reference sequence). The CDR3 loop reads CASRPLFNTEAFF. The CDR3 region has the DNA TGTGCCAGTCGTCCACTTTTCAACACTGAAGCTTTCTTT.

This clonotype was detected a few times. The chain uses TRBV7-3 and TRBJ2-3; tentative D call: TRBD1 (6 bases). Germline V gene sequence: CDR1 SGHTA, CDR2 FQGTGA. Between the trimmed V and J ends, which lost 1 base and 1 base, there was a span of 18 bases. The CDR3 covers 18 residues. The CDR3 DNA reads TGTGCCAGCAGCTTAATCCCCACCGAGGCAGGGGGCACAGATACGCAGTATTTT. It is translated as CASSLIPTEAGGTDTQYF.

In this sample, this clonotype turned up once. Possible read error: a much larger clone is one base away. V and J are TRBV7-3 and TRBJ2-3; no clear D gene. Germline CDR1 SGHTA, CDR2 FQGTGA. This CDR3 comprises 16 residues. With 0 bases removed from V and 0 bases from J, the gap between germline ends came to 10 bases. CDR3 loop: CASSLTDGQSTDTQYF. In nucleotides, the CDR3 is TGTGCCAGCAGCTTAACGGACGGCCAAAGCACAGATACGCAGTATTTT.

This clonotype was detected many times. The V call is TRBV12-3 or TRBV12-4, the J call TRBJ1-2; D is possibly TRBD1 (6 bases). V lost 5 bases, J lost 4 bases, and 11 bases lay in between. CDR3 length: 13 residues. CDR3: CASSKDSFYGYTF. In nucleotides, the CDR3 is TGTGCCAGCAGTAAGGACAGTTTCTATGGCTACACCTTC.

The chain links TRBV20-1 to TRBJ1-5, with D perhaps matching TRBD1 (5 bases). V lost 6 bases and J lost 2, with 17 bases in between. Per germline, CDR1 DFQATT and CDR2 SNEGSKA (reference sequence). The CDR3 is 15 amino acids. The CDR3 DNA is TGCAGTGCCAGCTTGGGGGGAGTTGGCAATCAGCCCCAGCATTTT. It codes for CSASLGGVGNQPQHF.

The rearrangement joins TRBV29-1 to TRBJ1-1; 9 bases are shared with TRBD1. V gave up 7 bases and J gave up 5 bases; unmatched junction bases: 5. The germline V gene has CDR1 SQVTM and CDR2 ANQGSEA. The CDR3 runs 12 residues. The CDR3 reads CSAATGGTEAFF. The CDR3 DNA sequence: TGCAGCGCAGCGACAGGGGGAACTGAAGCTTTCTTT. The full variable domain, rest sourced from reference TRBV29-1 and TRBJ1-1, is SAVISQKPSRDICQRGTSLTIQCQVDSQVTMMFWYRQQPGQSLTLIATANQGSEATYESGFVIDKFPISRPNLTFSTLTVSNMSPEDSSIYLCSAATGGTEAFFGQGTRLTVV.

This clonotype was counted only a few times. The rearrangement uses TRBV6-6 and TRBJ1-5, with 7 bases matching TRBD1. This CDR3 has 15 residues. CDR1 and CDR2 (germline): MNHNY, SVGAGI (reference sequence). Losses at the gene ends were 2 bases for V and 4 bases for J; bases not matched to a gene: 5. CDR3 amino acids: CASSYGDSRNQPQHF. CDR3 nucleotides: TGTGCCAGCAGTTACGGGGACAGTCGGAATCAGCCCCAGCATTTT.

CDR3: CASSYYHGTANQPQHF. Here the CDR3 DNA reads TGTGCCAGCAGTTACTACCACGGGACAGCTAATCAGCCCCAGCATTTT. The chain links TRBV6-2 or TRBV6-3 to TRBJ1-5, with 7 nucleotides matching TRBD1. V gave up 1 base and J gave up 4 bases; unmatched junction bases: 7. Germline lookup yields CDR1 MNHEY and CDR2 SVGEGT. This CDR3 is built from 16 residues.

This chain joins TRBV28 and TRBJ1-2; the match to TRBD1 covers 8 bases. The V gene end was trimmed by 5 bases and the J gene end by 4 bases; junction bases not matched to a gene: 9. The CDR3 spans 15 residues. The germline gives CDR1 MDHEN, CDR2 SYDVKM. The CDR3 loop reads CASSPPDRVGYGYTF. In DNA form, the CDR3 reads TGTGCCAGCAGTCCTCCGGACAGGGTGGGCTATGGCTACACCTTC.

This clonotype was seen ten or more times. J is TRBJ1-1 and V is TRBV19, with 9 bases identical to TRBD1. V lost 7 bases and J lost 1; bases outside the gene matches: 4. Germline loops: CDR1 LNHDA, CDR2 SQIVND (reference sequence). This CDR3 has 14 amino acids. CDR3 DNA sequence: TGTGCCAGTACTAAGGGACAGGGGAACACTGAAGCTTTCTTT. This sequence encodes CASTKGQGNTEAFF.

At least ten counts were recorded for this clonotype. The chain joins TRBV7-2 to TRBJ2-5, with D maybe TRBD2 (5 bases). V was clipped by 5 bases and J by 1 base, with 11 bases between them. This CDR3 has 14 amino acids. Germline CDR1 reads SGHTA; CDR2 reads FQGNSA. CDR3 amino acids: CASSVSGFQETQYF. Written as DNA, the CDR3 is TGTGCCAGCAGCGTAAGCGGATTCCAAGAGACCCAGTACTTC.

This clonotype was seen repeatedly, ten times or more. One end of the junction fails to match germline, which may point to a read error. V gene TRBV7-2 combines with J gene TRBJ1-3; D call uncertain. The CDR3 has 12 residues. Germline values: CDR1 SGHTA, CDR2 FQGNSA. CDR3 in amino acids: CASSFSGWQLDF. The DNA of the CDR3 is TGTGCCAGCAGTTTCTCCGGGTGGCAGCTTGATTTT.